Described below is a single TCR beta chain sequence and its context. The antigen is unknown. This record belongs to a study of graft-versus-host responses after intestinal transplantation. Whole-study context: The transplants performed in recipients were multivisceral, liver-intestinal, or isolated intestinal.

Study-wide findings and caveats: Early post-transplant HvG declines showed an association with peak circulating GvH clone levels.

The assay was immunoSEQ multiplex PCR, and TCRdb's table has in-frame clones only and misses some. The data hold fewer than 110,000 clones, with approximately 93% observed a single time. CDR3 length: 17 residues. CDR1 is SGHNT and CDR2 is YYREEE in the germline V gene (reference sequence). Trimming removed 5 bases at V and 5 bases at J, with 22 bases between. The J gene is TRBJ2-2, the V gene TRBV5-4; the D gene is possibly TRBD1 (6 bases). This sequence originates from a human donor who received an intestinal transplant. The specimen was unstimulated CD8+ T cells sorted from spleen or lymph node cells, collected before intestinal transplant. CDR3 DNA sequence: TGTGCCAGCAGTTCCGAGGGGATACAGGGTCTAACCGGGGAGCTGTTTTTT. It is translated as CASSSEGIQGLTGELFF.